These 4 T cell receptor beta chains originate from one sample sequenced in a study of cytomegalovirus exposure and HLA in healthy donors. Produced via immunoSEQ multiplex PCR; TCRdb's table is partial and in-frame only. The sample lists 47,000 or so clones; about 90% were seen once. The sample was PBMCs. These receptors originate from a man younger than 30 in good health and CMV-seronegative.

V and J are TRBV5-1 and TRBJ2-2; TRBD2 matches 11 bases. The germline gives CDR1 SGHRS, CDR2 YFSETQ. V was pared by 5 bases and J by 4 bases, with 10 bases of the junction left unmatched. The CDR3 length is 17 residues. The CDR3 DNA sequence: TGCGCCAGCAGAGACACTAGCGGGAGTTCGGTCACCGGGGAGCTGTTTTTT. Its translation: CASRDTSGSSVTGELFF.

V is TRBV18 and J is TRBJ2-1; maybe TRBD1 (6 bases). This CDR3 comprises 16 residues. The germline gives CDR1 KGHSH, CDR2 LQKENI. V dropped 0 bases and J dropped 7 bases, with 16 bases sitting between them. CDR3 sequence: CASSPPWGQASNEQFF. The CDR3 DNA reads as TGTGCCAGCTCACCACCGTGGGGGCAAGCGTCGAATGAGCAGTTCTTC.

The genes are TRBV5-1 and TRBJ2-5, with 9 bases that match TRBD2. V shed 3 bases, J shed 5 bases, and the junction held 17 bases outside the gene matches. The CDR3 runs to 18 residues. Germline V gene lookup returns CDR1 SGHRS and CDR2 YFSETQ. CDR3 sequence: CASSWNLGDSGRRETQYF. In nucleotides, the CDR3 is TGCGCCAGCAGCTGGAACCTCGGGGATAGCGGGAGAAGGGAGACCCAGTACTTC.

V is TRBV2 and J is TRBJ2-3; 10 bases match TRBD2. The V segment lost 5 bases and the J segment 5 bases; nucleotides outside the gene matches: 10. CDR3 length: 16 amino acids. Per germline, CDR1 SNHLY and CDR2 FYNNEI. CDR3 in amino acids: CASSTQGVAGGDTQYF. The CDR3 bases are TGTGCCAGCAGTACACAGGGCGTAGCGGGAGGAGATACGCAGTATTTT.